These T cell receptor beta chains were read from a single sample in a study of OX40 agonist ivuxolimab in advanced cancers. Produced via immunoSEQ multiplex PCR; TCRdb's table is partial and in-frame only. The sample holds 70,000 to 80,000 clones, roughly 86% seen once. The sample in question was CD4+ or CD8+ T cells sorted from blood, obtained in a trial of the OX40 agonist ivuxolimab. All receptors come from an adult with an advanced solid tumor such as melanoma, head and neck, liver or kidney cancer. Each CDR3 is given with its conserved first and last residue. D genes are given only for firm matches. Clone size appears in some rows only: once, few, many, or a class for an expanded clone.

>.|TRBV4-1|TRBJ2-6|.
CASSQVGSRDPSGANVLTF
TGCGCCAGCAGCCAAGTTGGTTCCAGGGATCCCTCTGGGGCCAACGTCCTGACTTTC
>.|TRBV19|TRBJ2-3|.
CASSSLGSSLTDTQYF
TGTGCCAGTAGTTCACTCGGGAGTTCTCTCACAGATACGCAGTATTTT
>.|TRBV4-2|TRBJ2-7|.
CASSQDGVDEQYF
TGTGCCAGCAGCCAAGATGGGGTCGACGAGCAGTACTTC
>TRBD2|TRBV7-2|TRBJ2-3|.
CASTTGTRRDTQYF
TGTGCCAGCACCACGGGGACTAGGCGAGATACGCAGTATTTT
>.|TRBV12-2|TRBJ2-7|.
CASRLEPHGVLGEQYF
TGTGCAAGTCGCTTAGAACCCCACGGGGTTCTCGGCGAGCAGTACTTC
>TRBD1|TRBV5-1|TRBJ1-3|.
CASSPTGPWGNTIYF
TGCGCCAGCAGCCCGACAGGGCCTTGGGGAAACACCATATATTTT
>.|TRBV9|TRBJ1-5|.
CASSLRPDVRPQHF
TGTGCCAGCAGCTTGAGGCCGGACGTACGGCCCCAGCATTTT
>.|TRBV19|TRBJ1-6|once
CASSIGQRDSPLHF
TGTGCCAGTAGTATAGGGCAGCGGGATTCACCCCTCCACTTT
>.|TRBV27|TRBJ1-1|.
CASMNIQNTEAFF
TGTGCCAGCATGAACATTCAGAACACTGAAGCTTTCTTT
>TRBD2|TRBV5-1|TRBJ2-1|.
CASSLAGAHNEQFF
TGCGCCAGCAGCCTAGCGGGAGCCCACAATGAGCAGTTCTTC
>TRBD1|TRBV5-6|TRBJ2-7|.
CASSWDRDEQYF
TGTGCCAGCAGCTGGGACAGAGACGAGCAGTACTTC
>TRBD1|TRBV29-1|TRBJ2-7|.
CSVRGQGAIHEQYF
TGCAGCGTCCGAGGACAGGGGGCTATCCACGAGCAGTACTTC
>TRBD2|TRBV4-2|TRBJ2-3|once
CASSQGGKAGGVDTQYF
TGTGCCAGCAGCCAAGGAGGTAAAGCGGGGGGAGTAGATACGCAGTATTTT
>TRBD1|TRBV5-4|TRBJ2-2|.
CASSSYRGANTGELFF
TGTGCCAGCAGCTCTTACAGGGGGGCCAACACCGGGGAGCTGTTTTTT
>.|TRBV2|TRBJ2-1|.
CASSRDSSNEQFF
TGTGCCAGCAGTCGGGACTCTAGCAATGAGCAGTTCTTC
>TRBD1|TRBV5-4|TRBJ1-3|.
CASSKQGASGNTIYF
TGTGCCAGCAGCAAACAGGGGGCTTCCGGAAACACCATATATTTT
>.|TRBV6-6|TRBJ1-1|.
CASTYGANTEAFF
TGTGCCAGCACCTACGGAGCGAACACTGAAGCTTTCTTT
>.|TRBV7-8|TRBJ2-5|.
CASSPWGSNIGETQYF
TGTGCCAGCAGCCCGTGGGGGTCTAACATAGGGGAGACCCAGTACTTC
>.|TRBV4-1|TRBJ2-2|.
CASSQQVQGPANTGELFF
TGCGCCAGCAGCCAACAAGTTCAGGGGCCGGCGAACACCGGGGAGCTGTTTTTT
>.|TRBV30|TRBJ1-2|.
CAWGTPNYGYTF
TGTGCCTGGGGGACACCTAACTATGGCTACACCTTC
>.|TRBV25-1|TRBJ2-3|.
CASSARVGITDTQYF
TGTGCCAGCAGTGCCAGGGTAGGGATTACAGATACGCAGTATTTT
>TRBD1|TRBV6-6|TRBJ1-5|once
CASSNRGRHQPQHF
TGTGCCAGCAGCAACAGGGGCAGGCATCAGCCCCAGCATTTT
>.|TRBV11-3|TRBJ1-3|once
CASRGPGNTIYF
TGTGCCAGCAGGGGACCTGGAAACACCATATATTTT
>.|TRBV6-5|TRBJ1-2|.
CASSPTRRRNYGYTF
TGTGCCAGCAGCCCTACAAGGAGACGTAACTATGGCTACACCTTC
>.|TRBV23-1|TRBJ2-4|.
CASSPPTENIQYF
TGCGCCAGCAGTCCGCCGACCGAAAACATTCAGTACTTC
>.|TRBV28|TRBJ1-5|once
CASSTRTGRIQPQHF
TGTGCCAGCAGTACCCGGACCGGGAGAATTCAGCCCCAGCATTTT
>.|TRBV19|TRBJ1-4|.
CASRVGGTWNEKLFF
TGTGCCAGTAGGGTAGGCGGGACATGGAATGAAAAACTGTTTTTT
>.|TRBV21-1|TRBJ2-3|.
CASSFHPYAGREVSTDTQYF
TGTGCCAGCAGCTTTCACCCTTATGCAGGGCGGGAAGTTAGCACAGATACGCAGTATTTT
>.|TRBV29-1|TRBJ1-1|few
CSVCKNQGTEAFF
TGCAGCGTCTGTAAAAACCAGGGGACTGAAGCTTTCTTT
>.|TRBV4-3|TRBJ2-5|.
CASSRGVGRAGPTQYF
TGCGCCAGCAGCAGGGGGGTAGGGCGGGCCGGGCCGACCCAGTACTTC
>.|TRBV4-2|TRBJ1-6|.
CASSPKTTGQPPLHF
TGTGCCAGCAGCCCCAAAACGACAGGCCAGCCACCCCTCCACTTT
>.|TRBV6-5|TRBJ1-4|.
CAGRGSTNEKLFF
TGTGCCGGGAGGGGGTCAACTAATGAAAAACTGTTTTTT
>.|TRBV27|TRBJ1-1|.
CASSTGLEAFF
TGTGCCAGCAGTACTGGGCTTGAAGCTTTCTTT
>TRBD1|TRBV5-4|TRBJ1-6|once
CASSLEPGGNSPLHF
TGTGCCAGCAGCTTGGAACCAGGGGGAAATTCACCCCTCCACTTT
>.|TRBV11-2|TRBJ1-6|.
CASSLLGGLYNSPLHF
TGTGCCAGCAGCTTACTCGGGGGTTTGTATAATTCACCCCTCCACTTT
>.|TRBV2|TRBJ1-5|.
CASTLDDGSNQPQHF
TGTGCCAGCACCCTAGACGACGGTAGCAATCAGCCCCAGCATTTT
>.|TRBV4-2|TRBJ2-5|.
CASSQDSGYETQYF
TGTGCCAGCAGCCAAGATTCGGGGTACGAGACCCAGTACTTC
>.|TRBV2|TRBJ2-7|.
CATTEGGSYEQYF
TGTGCCACCACAGAAGGGGGCTCCTACGAGCAGTACTTC
>.|TRBV19|TRBJ2-3|few
CASRVGAAADTQYF
TGTGCCAGTAGGGTCGGCGCGGCCGCAGATACGCAGTATTTT
>TRBD1|TRBV6-5|TRBJ2-7|once
CASSYSRDSTYEQYF
TGTGCCAGCAGTTACTCCCGGGACAGCACCTACGAGCAGTACTTC
>.|TRBV28|TRBJ2-2|once
CASSTRTNTGELFF
TGTGCCAGCAGTACGCGGACTAACACCGGGGAGCTGTTTTTT
>.|TRBV6-5|TRBJ1-2|.
CASSYSGRYGYTF
TGTGCCAGCAGTTACTCGGGGCGGTATGGCTACACCTTC
>TRBD1|TRBV29-1|TRBJ2-3|.
CSVSPGTGDTQYF
TGCAGCGTTTCGCCCGGGACAGGAGATACGCAGTATTTT
>.|TRBV5-1|TRBJ2-2|.
CASSLLPGRGTGELLF
TGCGCCAGCAGCTTGCTTCCAGGGCGGGGAACCGGGGAGCTGCTTTTT
>.|TRBV5-5|TRBJ2-7|.
CASSSSTGSEQYF
TGTGCCAGCAGCTCTTCAACAGGATCCGAGCAGTACTTC
>.|TRBV11-2|TRBJ1-1|.
CASSRVGFRRLNTEAFF
TGTGCCAGCAGCAGAGTCGGGTTCCGCCGGCTGAACACTGAAGCTTTCTTT